The present TCR beta chain was sequenced within a study of vaccination effects on CD4 cells after COVID-19. Study observations and caveats: Only 1 of 255 vaccine-induced clones from healthy vaccinees cross-reacted with common cold coronaviruses.

This clone was counted only a few times. Its antigen is unidentified. At one end the junction does not follow the germline gene, possibly because of a read error. In germline, CDR1 is MNHEY, CDR2 SVGAGI. The CDR3 has 16 residues. Antigen-specific CD4+ T cells were expanded (with viral peptide pools) by the ViraFEST assay ahead of sequencing. After less than twelve days in culture, the CD4+ T cells were isolated. Participants got two doses of BNT162b2 or mRNA-1273 vaccine. The repertoire was sequenced with immunoSEQ multiplex PCR; TCRdb's copy has only in-frame clones and lacks some. Here the sample spans 65,000 to 70,000 clones, 76% being singletons.

The sequence came from a human donor who received a COVID-19 vaccine. This specimen consisted of CD4+ T cells from PBMCs cultured with HCoV-OC43 spike peptides, obtained after COVID-19 vaccination. The subset here: HCoV-OC43 spike overlapping peptide pool stimulation. The gene calls are TRBV6-5 and TRBJ1-4; D not resolved. DNA of the CDR3: TGTGCCAGCAGTTACCTAGGCCGCGGCCCTAATGGAAAACTGTTTTTT. It yields the protein CASSYLGRGPNGKLFF.